This T cell receptor (beta chain) was observed in a study of T cells in Graves' hyperthyroidism and ophthalmopathy. The sample holds many counts of this clonotype. Its target is unknown. TCR beta CDR3 regions were amplified from RNA transcripts. The TCR CDR3 was amplified in a first-round RT-PCR using the HTBI primer set. MiXCR, applied by TCRdb to the multiplex PCR reads, yields one record per CDR3 protein. The top ten hold 30% to 40% of the sample, which has around 690,000 distinct CDR3 sequences, less than 25% seen once. Study conclusions and caveats: Expanded thyroid clonotypes (above 0.001) were mostly also found in blood. Onset of ophthalmopathy came a median roughly 6.4 months after the model predicted it.

Diagnosis rested on symptoms, serum thyroxine and TRAb, thyroid ultrasound, and orbital computed tomography. The V and J ends lost 5 bases and 6 bases respectively, with 20 bases between them. The CDR3 has 15 amino acids. The germline gives CDR1 SGHTA, CDR2 FQGNSA. This TCR came from a man aged 30 to 45 with Graves' ophthalmopathy. The sequenced sample consisted of blood. The chain has TRBV7-2 and TRBJ2-7; D is possibly TRBD2 (6 bases). CDR3 DNA sequence: TGTGCCAGCAGCCATCAAACAGGTCCCGGGAGCGAGCAGTACTTC. The encoded protein is CASSHQTGPGSEQYF. The full variable domain, in which reference TRBV7-2 and TRBJ2-7 provide the parts outside the CDR3, is GAGVSQSPSNKVTEKGKDVELRCDPISGHTALYWYRQSLGQGLEFLIYFQGNSAPDKSGLPSDRFSAERTGGSVSTLTIQRTQQEDSAVYLCASSHQTGPGSEQYFGPGTRLTVT.